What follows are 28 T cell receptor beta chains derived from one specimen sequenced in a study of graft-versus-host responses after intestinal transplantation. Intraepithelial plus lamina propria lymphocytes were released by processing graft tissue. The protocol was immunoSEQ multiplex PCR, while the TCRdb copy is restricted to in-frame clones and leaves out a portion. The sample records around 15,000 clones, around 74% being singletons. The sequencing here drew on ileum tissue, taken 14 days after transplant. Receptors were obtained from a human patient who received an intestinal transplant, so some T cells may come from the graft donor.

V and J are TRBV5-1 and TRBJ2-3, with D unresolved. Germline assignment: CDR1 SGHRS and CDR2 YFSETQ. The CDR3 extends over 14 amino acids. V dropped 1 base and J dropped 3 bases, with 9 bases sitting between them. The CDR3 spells CASSLTAETDTQYF. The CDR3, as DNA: TGCGCCAGCAGCTTGACGGCGGAAACAGATACGCAGTATTTT.

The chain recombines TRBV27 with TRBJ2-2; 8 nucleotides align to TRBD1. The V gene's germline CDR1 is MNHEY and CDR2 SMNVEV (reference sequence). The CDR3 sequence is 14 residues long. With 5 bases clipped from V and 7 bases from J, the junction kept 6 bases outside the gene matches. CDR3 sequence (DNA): TGTGCCAGCAGTATTCTGACAGGGGTCGGGGAGCTGTTTTTT. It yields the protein CASSILTGVGELFF.

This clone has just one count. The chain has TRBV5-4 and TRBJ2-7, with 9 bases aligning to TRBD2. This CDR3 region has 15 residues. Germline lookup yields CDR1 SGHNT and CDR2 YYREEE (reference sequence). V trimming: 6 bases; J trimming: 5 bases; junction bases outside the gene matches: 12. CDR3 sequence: CASTLSSSGIDEQYF. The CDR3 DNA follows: TGTGCCAGCACCCTCTCTTCTAGCGGGATAGACGAGCAGTACTTC.

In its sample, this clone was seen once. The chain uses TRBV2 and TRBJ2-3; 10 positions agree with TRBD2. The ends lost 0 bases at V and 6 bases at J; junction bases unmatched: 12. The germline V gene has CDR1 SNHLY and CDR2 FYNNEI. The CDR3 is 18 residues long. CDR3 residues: CASSEALAGAHPADTQYF. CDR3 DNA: TGTGCCAGCAGTGAAGCGCTAGCGGGAGCTCATCCAGCTGATACGCAGTATTTT.

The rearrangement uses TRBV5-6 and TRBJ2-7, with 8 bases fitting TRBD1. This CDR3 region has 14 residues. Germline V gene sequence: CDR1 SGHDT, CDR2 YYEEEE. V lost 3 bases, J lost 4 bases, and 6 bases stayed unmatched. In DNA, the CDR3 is TGTGCCAGCAGCTGGACAGGGAGGAGGTACGAGCAGTACTTC. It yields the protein CASSWTGRRYEQYF. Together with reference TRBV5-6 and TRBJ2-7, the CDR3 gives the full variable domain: DAGVTQSPTHLIKTRGQQVTLRCSPKSGHDTVSWYQQALGQGPQFIFQYYEEEERQRGNFPDRFSGHQFPNYSSELNVNALLLGDSALYLCASSWTGRRYEQYFGPGTRLTVT.

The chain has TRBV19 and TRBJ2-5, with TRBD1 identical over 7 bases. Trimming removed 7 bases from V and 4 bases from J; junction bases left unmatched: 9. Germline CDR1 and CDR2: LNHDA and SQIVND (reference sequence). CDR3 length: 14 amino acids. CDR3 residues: CASTQQGLGETQYF. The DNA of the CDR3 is TGTGCCAGTACCCAACAGGGGTTAGGAGAGACCCAGTACTTC.

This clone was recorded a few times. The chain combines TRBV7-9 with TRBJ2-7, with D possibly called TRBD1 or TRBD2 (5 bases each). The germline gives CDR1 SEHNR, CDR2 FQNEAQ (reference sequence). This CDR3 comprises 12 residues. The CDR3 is CVGAGLSYEQYF. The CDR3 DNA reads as TGTGTGGGAGCAGGGCTCTCCTACGAGCAGTACTTC.

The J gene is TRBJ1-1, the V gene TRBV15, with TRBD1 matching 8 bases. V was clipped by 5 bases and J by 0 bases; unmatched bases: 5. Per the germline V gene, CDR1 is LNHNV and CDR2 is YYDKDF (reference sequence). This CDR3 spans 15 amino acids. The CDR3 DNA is TGTGCCACCAGCCCTCGGACAGGGATGAACACTGAAGCTTTCTTT. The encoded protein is CATSPRTGMNTEAFF.

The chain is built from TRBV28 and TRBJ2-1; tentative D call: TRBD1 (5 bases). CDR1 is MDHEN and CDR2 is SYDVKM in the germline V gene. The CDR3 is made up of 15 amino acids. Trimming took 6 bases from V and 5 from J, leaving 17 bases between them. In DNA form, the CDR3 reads TGTGCCAGCAGCCCCAGGGCTGGTACCCACAATGAGCAGTTCTTC. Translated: CASSPRAGTHNEQFF. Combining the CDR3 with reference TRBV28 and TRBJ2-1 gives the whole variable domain DVKVTQSSRYLVKRTGEKVFLECVQDMDHENMFWYRQDPGLGLRLIYFSYDVKMKEKGDIPEGYSVSREKKERFSLILESASTNQTSMYLCASSPRAGTHNEQFFGPGTRLTVL.

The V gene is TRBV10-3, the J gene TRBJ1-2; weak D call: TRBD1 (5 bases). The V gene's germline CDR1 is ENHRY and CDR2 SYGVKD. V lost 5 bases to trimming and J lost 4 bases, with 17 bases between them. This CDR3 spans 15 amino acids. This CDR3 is CAISSRRGRLYGYTF. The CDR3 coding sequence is TGTGCCATCAGTTCTAGACGGGGACGGCTCTATGGCTACACCTTC.

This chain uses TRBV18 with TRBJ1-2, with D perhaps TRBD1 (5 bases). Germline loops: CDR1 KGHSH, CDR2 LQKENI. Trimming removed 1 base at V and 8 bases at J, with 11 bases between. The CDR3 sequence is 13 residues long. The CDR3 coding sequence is TGTGCCAGCTCACCACGAGCAAGGGACGGCTACACCTTC. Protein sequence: CASSPRARDGYTF.

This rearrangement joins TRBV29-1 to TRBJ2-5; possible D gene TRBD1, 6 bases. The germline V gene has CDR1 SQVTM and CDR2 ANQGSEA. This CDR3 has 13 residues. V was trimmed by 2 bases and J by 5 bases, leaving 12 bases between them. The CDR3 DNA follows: TGCAGCGTTGAAACAGGGTTGACGGAGACCCAGTACTTC. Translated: CSVETGLTETQYF.

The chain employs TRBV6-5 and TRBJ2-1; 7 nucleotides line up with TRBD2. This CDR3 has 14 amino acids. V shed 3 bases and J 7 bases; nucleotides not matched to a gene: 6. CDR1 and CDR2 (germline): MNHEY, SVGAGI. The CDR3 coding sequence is TGTGCCAGCAGTTATGGCGGGGGTACAAATGAGCAGTTCTTC. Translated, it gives CASSYGGGTNEQFF.

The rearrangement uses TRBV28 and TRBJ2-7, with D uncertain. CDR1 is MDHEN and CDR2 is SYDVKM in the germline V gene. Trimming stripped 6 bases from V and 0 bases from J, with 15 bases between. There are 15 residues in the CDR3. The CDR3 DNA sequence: TGTGCCAGCAGCCCGACCCGAAGGAGCTCCTACGAGCAGTACTTC. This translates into CASSPTRRSSYEQYF.

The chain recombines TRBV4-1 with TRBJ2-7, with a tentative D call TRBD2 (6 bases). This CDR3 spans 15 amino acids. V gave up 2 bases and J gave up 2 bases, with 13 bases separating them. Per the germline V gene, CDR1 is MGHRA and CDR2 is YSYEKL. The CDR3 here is CASSQRTNAAYEQYF. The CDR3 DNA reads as TGCGCCAGCAGCCAACGGACTAATGCGGCCTACGAGCAGTACTTC.

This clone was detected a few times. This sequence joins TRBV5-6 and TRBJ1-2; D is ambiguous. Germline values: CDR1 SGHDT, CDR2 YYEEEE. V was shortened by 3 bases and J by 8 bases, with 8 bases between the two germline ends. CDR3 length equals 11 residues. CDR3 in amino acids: CASSSQAGYTF. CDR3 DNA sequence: TGTGCCAGCAGCTCCCAGGCGGGCTACACCTTC.

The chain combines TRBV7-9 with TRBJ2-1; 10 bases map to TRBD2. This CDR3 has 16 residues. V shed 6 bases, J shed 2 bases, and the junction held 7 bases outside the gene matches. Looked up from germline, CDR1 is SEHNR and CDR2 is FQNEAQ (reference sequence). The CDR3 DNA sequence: TGTGCCAGCAGACCACCGGGACTAGCGCCCTACAATGAGCAGTTCTTC. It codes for CASRPPGLAPYNEQFF.

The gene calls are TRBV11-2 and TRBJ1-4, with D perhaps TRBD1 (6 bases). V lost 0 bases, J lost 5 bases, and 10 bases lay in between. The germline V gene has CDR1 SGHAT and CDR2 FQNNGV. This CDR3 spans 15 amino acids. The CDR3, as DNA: TGTGCCAGCAGCTTAGATCTCCAGGGGAATGAAAAACTGTTTTTT. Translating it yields CASSLDLQGNEKLFF.

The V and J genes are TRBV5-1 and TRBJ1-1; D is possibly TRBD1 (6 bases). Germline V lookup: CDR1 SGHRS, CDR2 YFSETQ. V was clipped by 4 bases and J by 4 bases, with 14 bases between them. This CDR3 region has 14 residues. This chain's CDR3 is CASSQKGGSTEAFF. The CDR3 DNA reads TGCGCCAGCAGCCAAAAAGGGGGTTCCACTGAAGCTTTCTTT.

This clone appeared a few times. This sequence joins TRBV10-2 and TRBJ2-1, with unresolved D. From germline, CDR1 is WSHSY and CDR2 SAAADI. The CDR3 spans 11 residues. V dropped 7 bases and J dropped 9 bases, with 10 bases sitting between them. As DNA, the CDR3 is TGCGCCAGCACTGATTATGTTGAGCAGTTCTTC. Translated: CASTDYVEQFF.

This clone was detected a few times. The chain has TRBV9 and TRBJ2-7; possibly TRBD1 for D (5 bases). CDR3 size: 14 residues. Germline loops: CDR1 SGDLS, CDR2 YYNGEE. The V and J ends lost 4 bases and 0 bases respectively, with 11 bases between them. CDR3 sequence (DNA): TGTGCCAGCAGCCTTGCTGACAGCTCCTACGAGCAGTACTTC. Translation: CASSLADSSYEQYF.

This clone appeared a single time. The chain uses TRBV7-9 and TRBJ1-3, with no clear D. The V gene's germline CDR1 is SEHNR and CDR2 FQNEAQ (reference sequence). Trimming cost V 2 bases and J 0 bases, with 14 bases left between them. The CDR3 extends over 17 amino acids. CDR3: CASSLSGRGSSGNTIYF. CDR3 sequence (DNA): TGTGCCAGCAGCTTATCCGGCCGCGGAAGCTCTGGAAACACCATATATTTT. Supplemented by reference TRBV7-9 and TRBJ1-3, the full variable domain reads DTGVSQNPRHKITKRGQNVTFRCDPISEHNRLYWYRQTLGQGPEFLTYFQNEAQLEKSRLLSDRFSAERPKGSFSTLEIQRTEQGDSAMYLCASSLSGRGSSGNTIYFGEGSWLTVV.

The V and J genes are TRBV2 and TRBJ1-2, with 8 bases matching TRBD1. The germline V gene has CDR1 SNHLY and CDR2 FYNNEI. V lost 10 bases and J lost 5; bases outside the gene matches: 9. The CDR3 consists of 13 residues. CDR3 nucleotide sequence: TGTGCCACGGGCCGGACAGGGAAGTATGGCTACACCTTC. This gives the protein CATGRTGKYGYTF.

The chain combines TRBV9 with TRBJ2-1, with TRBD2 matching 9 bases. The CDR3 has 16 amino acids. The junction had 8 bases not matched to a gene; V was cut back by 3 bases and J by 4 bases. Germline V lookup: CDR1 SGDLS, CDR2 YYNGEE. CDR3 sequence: CASSGSLAGDYNEQFF. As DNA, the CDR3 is TGTGCCAGCAGCGGATCTTTAGCGGGGGATTACAATGAGCAGTTCTTC. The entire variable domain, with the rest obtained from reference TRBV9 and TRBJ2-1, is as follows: DSGVTQTPKHLITATGQRVTLRCSPRSGDLSVYWYQQSLDQGLQFLIQYYNGEERAKGNILERFSAQQFPDLHSELNLSSLELGDSALYFCASSGSLAGDYNEQFFGPGTRLTVL.

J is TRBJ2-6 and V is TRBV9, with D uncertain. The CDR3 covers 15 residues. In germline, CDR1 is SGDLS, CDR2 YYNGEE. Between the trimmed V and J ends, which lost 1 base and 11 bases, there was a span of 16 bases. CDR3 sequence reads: CASSVSLDPTHVLTF. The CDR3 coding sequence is TGTGCCAGCAGCGTATCCCTTGACCCCACACACGTCCTGACTTTC.

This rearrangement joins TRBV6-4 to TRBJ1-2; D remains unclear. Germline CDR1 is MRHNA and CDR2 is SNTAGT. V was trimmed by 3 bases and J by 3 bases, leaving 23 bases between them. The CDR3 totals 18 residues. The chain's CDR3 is CASSDMLRPSRPYYGYTF. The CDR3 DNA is TGTGCCAGCAGTGATATGTTAAGGCCCTCGCGCCCCTACTATGGCTACACCTTC.

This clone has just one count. The CDR3 DNA reads as TGTGCCAGCAGCTTACCGGGACAGTCCAGGAGAGATACGCAGTATTTT. It is translated as CASSLPGQSRRDTQYF. The rearrangement links TRBV5-4 to TRBJ2-3, with TRBD1 identical over 7 bases. Germline CDR1 and CDR2: SGHNT and YYREEE (reference sequence). The ends lost 2 bases at V and 5 bases at J; junction bases unmatched: 11. This CDR3 is 16 amino acids long.

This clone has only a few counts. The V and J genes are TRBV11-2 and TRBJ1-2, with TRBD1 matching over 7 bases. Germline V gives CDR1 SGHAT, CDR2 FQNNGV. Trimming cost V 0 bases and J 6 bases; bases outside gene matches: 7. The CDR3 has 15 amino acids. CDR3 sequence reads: CASSLEEGARHGYTF. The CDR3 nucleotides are TGTGCCAGCAGCTTAGAAGAGGGGGCGAGGCATGGCTACACCTTC.